What follows describes a single T cell receptor beta chain. These data are taken from a study of blood T cell repertoires in COVID-19. About the study: The United States, Italy and Spain were the sources of the acute and convalescent COVID-19 samples. T cells, B-cell-depleted T cells, or PBMCs provided the cDNA or gDNA that served as material.

In the study's own analysis: By means of reference gene primer amplification, nucleated cell counts were estimated. TCRdb's copy holds only in-frame clones and misses some; the assay was immunoSEQ multiplex PCR. V, J and clone size are taken as reported in that table, and D and trimming were inferred from the DNA itself. This table has around 140,000 clones, around 81% appearing once. In germline, CDR1 is SGHVS, CDR2 FQNEAQ. Losses at the gene ends were 2 bases for V and 6 bases for J; bases not matched to a gene: 6. CDR3 length equals 16 residues. The V gene is TRBV7-8, the J gene TRBJ2-2; TRBD1 matches at 10 bases. The sample consisted of peripheral blood. This TCR was sampled from a human donor in a cohort sampled during active COVID-19. The CDR3 reads CASSLRGQGSAGELFF. The CDR3 DNA reads as TGTGCCAGCAGCTTAAGGGGACAGGGGAGCGCCGGGGAGCTGTTTTTT.